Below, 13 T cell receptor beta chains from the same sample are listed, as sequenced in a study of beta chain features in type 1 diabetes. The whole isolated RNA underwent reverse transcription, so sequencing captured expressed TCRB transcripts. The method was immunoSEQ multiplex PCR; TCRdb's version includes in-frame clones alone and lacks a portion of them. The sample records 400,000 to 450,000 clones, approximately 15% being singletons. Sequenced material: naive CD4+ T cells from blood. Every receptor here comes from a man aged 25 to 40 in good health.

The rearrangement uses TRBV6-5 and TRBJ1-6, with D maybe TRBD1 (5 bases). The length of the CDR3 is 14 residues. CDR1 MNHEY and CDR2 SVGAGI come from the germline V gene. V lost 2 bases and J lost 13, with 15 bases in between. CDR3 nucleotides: TGTGCCAGCAGTTACACCCGATCAGGGACTCCCCTCCACTTT. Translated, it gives CASSYTRSGTPLHF.

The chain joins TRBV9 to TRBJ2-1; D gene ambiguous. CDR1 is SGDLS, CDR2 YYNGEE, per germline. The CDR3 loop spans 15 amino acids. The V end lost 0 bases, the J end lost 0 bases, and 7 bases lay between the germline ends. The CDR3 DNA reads TGTGCCAGCAGCGTAGGGGCAGACTCCTACAATGAGCAGTTCTTC. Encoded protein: CASSVGADSYNEQFF.

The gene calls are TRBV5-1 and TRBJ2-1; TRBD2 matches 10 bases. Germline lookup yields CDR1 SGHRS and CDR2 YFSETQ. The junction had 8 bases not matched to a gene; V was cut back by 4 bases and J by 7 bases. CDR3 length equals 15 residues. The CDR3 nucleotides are TGCGCCAGCAGCGATCTAGCGGGAGTGGGGAATGAGCAGTTCTTC. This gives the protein CASSDLAGVGNEQFF.

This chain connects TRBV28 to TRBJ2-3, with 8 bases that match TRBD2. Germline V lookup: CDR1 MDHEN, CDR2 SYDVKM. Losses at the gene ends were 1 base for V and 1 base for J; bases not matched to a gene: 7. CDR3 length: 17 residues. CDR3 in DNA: TGTGCCAGCAGTTTATATCCAACTAGCGGCCGCACAGATACGCAGTATTTT. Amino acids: CASSLYPTSGRTDTQYF. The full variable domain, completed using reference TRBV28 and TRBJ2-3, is DVKVTQSSRYLVKRTGEKVFLECVQDMDHENMFWYRQDPGLGLRLIYFSYDVKMKEKGDIPEGYSVSREKKERFSLILESASTNQTSMYLCASSLYPTSGRTDTQYFGPGTRLTVL.

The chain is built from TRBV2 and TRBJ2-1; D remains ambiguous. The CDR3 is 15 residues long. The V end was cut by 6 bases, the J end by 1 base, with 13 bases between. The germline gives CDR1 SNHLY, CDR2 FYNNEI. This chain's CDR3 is CASRADQSSYNEQFF. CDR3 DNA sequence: TGTGCCAGCAGGGCGGACCAATCTTCCTACAATGAGCAGTTCTTC. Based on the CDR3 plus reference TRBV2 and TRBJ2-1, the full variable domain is EPEVTQTPSHQVTQMGQEVILRCVPISNHLYFYWYRQILGQKVEFLVSFYNNEISEKSEIFDDQFSVERPDGSNFTLKIRSTKLEDSAMYFCASRADQSSYNEQFFGPGTRLTVL.

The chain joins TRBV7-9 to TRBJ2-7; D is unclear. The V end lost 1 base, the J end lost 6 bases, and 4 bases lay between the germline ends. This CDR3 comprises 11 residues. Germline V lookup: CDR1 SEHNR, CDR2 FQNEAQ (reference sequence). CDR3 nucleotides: TGTGCCAGCAGCTTAGGTCGCGAGCAGTACGTC. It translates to CASSLGREQYV.

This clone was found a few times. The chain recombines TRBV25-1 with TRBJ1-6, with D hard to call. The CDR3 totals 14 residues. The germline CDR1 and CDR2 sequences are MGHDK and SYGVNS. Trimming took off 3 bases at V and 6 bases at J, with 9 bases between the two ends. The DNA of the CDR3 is TGTGCCAGCAGTGACACCCGATCTAATTCACCCCTCCACTTT. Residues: CASSDTRSNSPLHF.

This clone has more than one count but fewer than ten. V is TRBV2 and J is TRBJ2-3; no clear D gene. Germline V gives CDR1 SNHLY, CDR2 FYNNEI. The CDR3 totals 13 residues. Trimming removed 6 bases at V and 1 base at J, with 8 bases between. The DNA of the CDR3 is TGTGCCAGCAGCCAAGAGGGCACAGATACGCAGTATTTT. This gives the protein CASSQEGTDTQYF.

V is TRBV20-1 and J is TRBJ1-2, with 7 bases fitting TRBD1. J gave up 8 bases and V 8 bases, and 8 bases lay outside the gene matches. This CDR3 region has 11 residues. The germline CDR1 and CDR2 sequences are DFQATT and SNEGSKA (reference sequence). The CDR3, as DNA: TGCAGTACCGACAGGGACGACGGCTACACCTTC. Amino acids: CSTDRDDGYTF.

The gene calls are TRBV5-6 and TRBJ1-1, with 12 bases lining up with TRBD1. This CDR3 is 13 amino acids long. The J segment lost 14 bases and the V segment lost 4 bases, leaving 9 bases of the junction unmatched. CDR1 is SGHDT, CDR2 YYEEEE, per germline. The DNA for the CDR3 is TGTGCCAGCAGCGGGACAGGGGGCCACCTCGACTTCTTT. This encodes CASSGTGGHLDFF.

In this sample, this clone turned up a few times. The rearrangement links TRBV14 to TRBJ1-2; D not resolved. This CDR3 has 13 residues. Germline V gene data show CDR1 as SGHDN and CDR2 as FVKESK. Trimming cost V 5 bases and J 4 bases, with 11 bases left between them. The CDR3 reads CASSKRLSYGYTF. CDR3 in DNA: TGTGCCAGCAGCAAGCGTCTAAGCTATGGCTACACCTTC.

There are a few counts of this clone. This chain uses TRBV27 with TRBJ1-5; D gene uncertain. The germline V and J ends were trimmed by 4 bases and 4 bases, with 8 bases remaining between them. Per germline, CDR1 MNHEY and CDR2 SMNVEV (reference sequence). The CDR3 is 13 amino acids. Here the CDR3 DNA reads TGTGCCAGCAGTTGGGAGATGAATCAGCCCCAGCATTTT. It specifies CASSWEMNQPQHF.

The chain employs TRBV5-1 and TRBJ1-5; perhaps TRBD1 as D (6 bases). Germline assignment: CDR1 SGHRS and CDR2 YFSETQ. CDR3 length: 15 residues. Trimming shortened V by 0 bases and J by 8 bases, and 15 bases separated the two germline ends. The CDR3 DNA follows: TGCGCCAGCAGCTTGGGGACGGACAGTTTTAAGCCCCAGCATTTT. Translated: CASSLGTDSFKPQHF.